A selection of T cell receptor beta chains follows, all from one sample in a study of preoperative IRX-2 immunotherapy in early breast cancer. Some clones are missing from TCRdb's copy, which holds only in-frame ones; the method was immunoSEQ multiplex PCR. The sample contains 90,000 to 100,000 clones, roughly 89% of which appear only once. The specimen comprised tumor tissue, sampled after IRX-2 immunotherapy. Receptors originate from a human donor with breast cancer. The CDR3 runs from the conserved cysteine through the conserved F or W. A D gene is named only where the DNA matches it firmly. Rows give clone size only sometimes, using once, few, many, or a class for an expanded clone.

TRBV28,NA,TRBJ2-5,once,TGTGCCAGCAGTTTATTTGGGGCGGGGCCCGAGACCCAGTACTTC,CASSLFGAGPETQYF
TRBV23-1,NA,TRBJ1-5,NA,TGCGCCAGCAGTCATGGGCGGGGCTATAGCAATCAGCCCCAGCATTTT,CASSHGRGYSNQPQHF
TRBV29-1,TRBD1,TRBJ2-3,NA,TGCAGCGCCGGGACAGACACAGATACGCAGTATTTT,CSAGTDTDTQYF
TRBV28,TRBD1,TRBJ1-4,NA,TGTGCCAGCAGCCTGGCCGGGACAGATAATGAAAAACTGTTTTTT,CASSLAGTDNEKLFF
TRBV28,NA,TRBJ1-1,NA,TGTGCCAGCAGCCTCGATGCGGGGTATAACACTGAAGCTTTCTTT,CASSLDAGYNTEAFF
TRBV28,TRBD1,TRBJ2-7,NA,TGTGCCAGTCACAGGGGTTTAAGCCCCTACGAGCAGTACTTC,CASHRGLSPYEQYF
TRBV7-1,NA,TRBJ2-2,medium-sized,TGTGCCAGCAGGCAACAGGTAGACGGGGAGCTGTTTTTT,CASRQQVDGELFF
TRBV19,NA,TRBJ2-5,once,TGTGCCAGTAGTATGGCCAGGGGCATCCAAGAGACCCAGTACTTC,CASSMARGIQETQYF
TRBV6-8,NA,TRBJ2-1,NA,TGTGCCAGCACCGAAAACTACAATGAGCAGTTCTTC,CASTENYNEQFF
TRBV6-1,NA,TRBJ2-2,NA,TGTGCCAGCAGTGAAGCTACGGGGGGCGGCCCCGGGGAGCTGTTTTTT,CASSEATGGGPGELFF
TRBV6-8,NA,TRBJ1-4,NA,TGTGCCAGCAGTTACCTGGGGTGGGCTAATGAAAAACTGTTTTTT,CASSYLGWANEKLFF
TRBV1,NA,TRBJ1-2,few,TGCGCCAGCAGAACCACCGGGCCCCGGGATTCTGGCTACACCTTC,CASRTTGPRDSGYTF
TRBV7-7,TRBD2,TRBJ2-1,NA,TGTGCCAGCAGCGCCAGTGGACTAGCGGGCAATGAGCAGTTCTTC,CASSASGLAGNEQFF
TRBV18,NA,TRBJ2-5,NA,TGTGCCAGCTCTCCAGGACAGTCACAAGAGACCCAGTACTTC,CASSPGQSQETQYF
TRBV19,NA,TRBJ1-1,NA,TGTGCCTCTACCCGAGGGGAGGGATGGTTCGCTGAAGCTTTCTTT,CASTRGEGWFAEAFF
TRBV7-6,TRBD1,TRBJ2-7,NA,TGTGCCAGCAGCTTATCAACAGGGGTCATCAACGAGCAGTACTTC,CASSLSTGVINEQYF
TRBV6-8,TRBD2,TRBJ2-1,NA,TGTGCCAGCAGGGTTTTGATAGCGGGGGGATACAATGAGCAGTTCTTC,CASRVLIAGGYNEQFF
TRBV18,TRBD2,TRBJ2-1,NA,TGTGCCAGCTCCCACGGACTAGCGGGGGACAATGAGCAGTTCTTC,CASSHGLAGDNEQFF
TRBV28,NA,TRBJ1-5,NA,TGTGCCAGCAGTTCATTTAGAGGGGGAGGCAATCAGCCCCAGCATTTT,CASSSFRGGGNQPQHF
TRBV30,NA,TRBJ2-7,NA,TGTGCCTGGAGTCAGGTCAGGACCTACGAGCAGTACTTC,CAWSQVRTYEQYF
TRBV6-8,NA,TRBJ1-6,NA,TGTGCCAGCAGCGCCGGTGGGGTCGGGGATTCACCCCTCCACTTT,CASSAGGVGDSPLHF
TRBV7-7,NA,TRBJ1-3,NA,TGTGCCAGCAGCTTGGGGGGTTACCTCTCTGGAAACACCATATATTTT,CASSLGGYLSGNTIYF
TRBV10-3,TRBD2,TRBJ2-7,NA,TGTGCCATCAGTGAGGGCCCGACTAGCGGGGGTTACGAGCAGTACTTC,CAISEGPTSGGYEQYF
TRBV6-7,NA,TRBJ1-2,NA,TGTGCCAGCAGTTCGGGGGGGCCCGCCACCTTC,CASSSGGPATF
TRBV5-1,NA,TRBJ1-1,once,TGCGCCAGCAGCCCAACCGATACAGGGAGTGCTGAAGCTTTCTTT,CASSPTDTGSAEAFF
TRBV6-8,TRBD1,TRBJ1-5,NA,TGTGCCACAAGGGACAGCGGACGCAATCAGCCCCAGCATTTT,CATRDSGRNQPQHF
TRBV14,NA,TRBJ2-1,NA,TGTGCCAGCAGCCCGATGGGCTCCTACAATGAGCAGTTCTTC,CASSPMGSYNEQFF
TRBV19,TRBD2,TRBJ2-3,NA,TGTGCCAGTAGCTCTTATAGCGGGGGGGCAGCAGATACGCAGTATTTT,CASSSYSGGAADTQYF